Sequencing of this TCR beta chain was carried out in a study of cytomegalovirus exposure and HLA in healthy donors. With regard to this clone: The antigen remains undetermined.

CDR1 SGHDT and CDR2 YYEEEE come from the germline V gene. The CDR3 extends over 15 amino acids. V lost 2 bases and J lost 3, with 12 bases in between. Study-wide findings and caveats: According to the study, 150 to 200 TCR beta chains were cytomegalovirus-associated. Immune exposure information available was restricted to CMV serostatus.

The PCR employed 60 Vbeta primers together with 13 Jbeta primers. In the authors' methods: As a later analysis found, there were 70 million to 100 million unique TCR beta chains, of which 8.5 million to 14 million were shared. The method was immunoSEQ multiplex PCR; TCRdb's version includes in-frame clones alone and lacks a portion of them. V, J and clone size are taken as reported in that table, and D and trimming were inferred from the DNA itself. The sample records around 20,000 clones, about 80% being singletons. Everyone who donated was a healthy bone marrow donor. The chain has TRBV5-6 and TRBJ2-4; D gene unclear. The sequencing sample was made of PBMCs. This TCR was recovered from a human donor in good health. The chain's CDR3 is CASSFQVNGKNIQYF. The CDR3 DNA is TGTGCCAGCAGCTTTCAGGTTAACGGCAAAAACATTCAGTACTTC.